This section outlines one TCR beta chain sequence together with its context. The antigen remains undetermined. The sample originates from a study of PD-1 blockade in classical Hodgkin lymphoma. Only in-frame clones appear in the TCRdb table, and some are missing; sequencing was by immunoSEQ multiplex PCR. This sample carries about 33,000 clones, approximately 70% of them seen once, and the ten largest clones take 3.5% to 4%. The CDR3 loop spans 17 amino acids. After removal of 1 base from V and 2 bases from J, the junction contained 9 bases not matched to a gene. Germline V gene data show CDR1 as SGHRS and CDR2 as YFSETQ. General observations from the study: In newly diagnosed patients, baseline TCR diversity was reportedly below that of healthy donors.

Time point defined: cycle 4 day 1 (C4D1), after more than 5 weeks of nivolumab. Every one of the patients relapsed after autologous stem cell transplantation (brentuximab vedotin exposure was variable). Patients showed best responses of complete response, partial response or progressive disease. This chain links TRBV5-1 with TRBJ1-2, with 9 bases identical to TRBD1. This TCR derives from a human donor with classical Hodgkin lymphoma. The sequences come from peripheral blood mononuclear cells (PBMCs), collected before the fourth cycle of nivolumab. The CDR3 DNA follows: TGCGCCAGCAGCTTGAGTGATGGGACAGGGAAAAACTATGGCTACACCTTC. Protein: CASSLSDGTGKNYGYTF.